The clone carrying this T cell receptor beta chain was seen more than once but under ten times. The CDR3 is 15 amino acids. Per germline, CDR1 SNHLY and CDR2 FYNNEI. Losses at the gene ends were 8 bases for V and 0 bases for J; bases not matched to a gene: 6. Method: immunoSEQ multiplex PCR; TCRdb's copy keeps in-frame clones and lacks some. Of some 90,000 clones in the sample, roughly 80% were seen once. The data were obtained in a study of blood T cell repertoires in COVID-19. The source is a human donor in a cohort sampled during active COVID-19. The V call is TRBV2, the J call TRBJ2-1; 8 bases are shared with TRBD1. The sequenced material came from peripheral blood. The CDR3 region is CASGRDRGSYNEQFF. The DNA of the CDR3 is TGTGCCAGCGGAAGAGACAGGGGCTCCTACAATGAGCAGTTCTTC.